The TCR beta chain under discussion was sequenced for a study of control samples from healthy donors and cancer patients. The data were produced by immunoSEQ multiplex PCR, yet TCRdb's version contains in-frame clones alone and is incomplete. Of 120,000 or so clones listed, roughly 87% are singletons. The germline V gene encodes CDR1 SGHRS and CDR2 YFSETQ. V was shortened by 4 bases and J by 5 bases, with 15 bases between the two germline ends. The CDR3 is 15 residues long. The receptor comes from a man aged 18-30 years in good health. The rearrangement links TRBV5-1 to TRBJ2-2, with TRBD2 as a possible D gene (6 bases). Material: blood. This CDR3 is CASSLDPTRTGELFF. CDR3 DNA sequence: TGCGCCAGCAGCCTGGATCCGACTAGGACCGGGGAGCTGTTTTTT.